This T cell receptor beta chain was retrieved from a study of CXCR3-negative and CXCR3-positive naive CD8 T cells. The study sorted every CD8+ T cell subset in triplicate at under 350,000 cells each. By phenotype, naive CD8+ T cells were CD45RO-CCR7+CD27+CD95-. CDR3 length: 15 amino acids. Germline V CDR1 and CDR2: SGHAT, FQDESV (reference sequence). The libraries of TRB cDNA were prepared using 5' RACE with UMI labels. TCRdb reprocessed the 5' RACE reads and stores each CDR3 protein as one record, lacking DNA. In all, the sample yields 45,000 to 65,000 distinct CDR3 sequences. The chain joins TRBV11-1 to TRBJ2-7; the D gene TCRdb calls, TRBD1, cannot be checked with no DNA. Sequencing was carried out using naive CXCR3- CD8+ T cells from blood. Subset denoted: CD45RO-CCR7+CD27+CD95- naive CD8+ T cells lacking CXCR3 (TNR3-). This clonotype originated in a human donor in good health. Some clones in this sample may be carry-over from other donors' samples. The CDR3 loop reads CASSLMSRGSYEQYF.